This T cell receptor beta chain was captured by sequencing in a study of beta chain features in type 1 diabetes. Points from the study as a whole: VDJ junctions from patients with type 1 diabetes contained fewer insertions and more deletions. Patients with Type 1 diabetes showed moderately but significantly shorter TCRB CDR3s in all four CD4+ subsets.

Post-sort purity exceeded 95% for all sorted populations. As regards this clone: Its specificity is not known. Distinct nucleotide sequences in the sample also encode this CDR3.

As every portion of the isolated RNA was reverse transcribed, the sequencing read expressed TCRB transcripts. Data came from immunoSEQ multiplex PCR; TCRdb stores just in-frame clones and leaves some out. The repertoire holds 250,000 to 350,000 clones, with about 15% as singletons. The CDR3 totals 14 residues. Germline V gene data show CDR1 as LNHDA and CDR2 as SQIVND (reference sequence). The V gene end was trimmed by 4 bases and the J gene end by 7 bases; junction bases not matched to a gene: 4. The TCR was taken from a man younger than 35 with type 1 diabetes. The chain carries TRBV19 and TRBJ1-5; TRBD1 matches at 10 bases. Sequencing input: naive CD4+ T cells from blood. CDR3 DNA sequence: TGTGCCAGTAGTACCGGGACAGGGGTCCAGCCCCAGCATTTT. It encodes CASSTGTGVQPQHF. The full variable domain, rest sourced from reference TRBV19 and TRBJ1-5, is DGGITQSPKYLFRKEGQNVTLSCEQNLNHDAMYWYRQDPGQGLRLIYYSQIVNDFQKGDIAEGYSVSREKKESFPLTVTSAQKNPTAFYLCASSTGTGVQPQHFGDGTRLSIL.